What follows describes a single TCR beta chain. The antigen remains undetermined. The germline CDR1 and CDR2 sequences are ENHRY and SYGVKD. Trimming took 1 base from V and 9 from J, leaving 10 bases between them. The CDR3 contains 13 residues. Isolation of PBMCs was performed on around 9.3 ml fresh peripheral blood. The data were taken from a study of T cells in Graves' hyperthyroidism and ophthalmopathy. Study conclusions and caveats: Through a model of 13 V-J features, ophthalmopathy was separated from stable hyperthyroidism. In the blood, most expanded thyroid clonotypes above 0.001 appeared as well.

The source material, RNA transcripts, was used to amplify TCR beta CDR3 regions. The HTBI set primed first-round TCR CDR3 RT-PCR. One entry per CDR3 protein results from TCRdb running MiXCR on the multiplex PCR reads. The sample gives approximately 420,000 distinct CDR3 sequences, 15% of which show up once; roughly 33% is in the top ten. The rearrangement joins TRBV10-3 to TRBJ2-1, with unresolved D. The clonotype originates from a young woman with Graves' hyperthyroidism. The sample taken for sequencing was blood. This chain's CDR3 is CAISEWQSGEQFF. CDR3 DNA sequence: TGTGCCATCAGTGAGTGGCAGTCTGGTGAGCAGTTCTTC.